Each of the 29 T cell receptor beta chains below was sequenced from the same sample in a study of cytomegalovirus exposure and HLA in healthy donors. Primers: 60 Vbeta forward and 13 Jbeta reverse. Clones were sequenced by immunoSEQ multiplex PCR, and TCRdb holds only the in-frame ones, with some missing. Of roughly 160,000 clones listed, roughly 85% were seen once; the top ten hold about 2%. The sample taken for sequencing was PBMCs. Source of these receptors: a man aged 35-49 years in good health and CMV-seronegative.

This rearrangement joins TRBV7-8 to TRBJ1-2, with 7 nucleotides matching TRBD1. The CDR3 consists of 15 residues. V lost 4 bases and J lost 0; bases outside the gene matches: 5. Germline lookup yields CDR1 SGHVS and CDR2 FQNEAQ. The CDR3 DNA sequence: TGTGCCAGCAGCTCCCGGGACAGAACTAACTATGGCTACACCTTC. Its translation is CASSSRDRTNYGYTF.

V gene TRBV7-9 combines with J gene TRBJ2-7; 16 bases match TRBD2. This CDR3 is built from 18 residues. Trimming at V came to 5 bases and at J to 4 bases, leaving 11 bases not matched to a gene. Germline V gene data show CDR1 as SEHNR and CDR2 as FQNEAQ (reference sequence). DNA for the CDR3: TGTGCCAGCAGCCCGGGGACTAGCGGGAGGGCGGGCCTATACGAGCAGTACTTC. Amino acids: CASSPGTSGRAGLYEQYF. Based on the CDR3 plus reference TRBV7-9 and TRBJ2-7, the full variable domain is DTGVSQNPRHKITKRGQNVTFRCDPISEHNRLYWYRQTLGQGPEFLTYFQNEAQLEKSRLLSDRFSAERPKGSFSTLEIQRTEQGDSAMYLCASSPGTSGRAGLYEQYFGPGTRLTVT.

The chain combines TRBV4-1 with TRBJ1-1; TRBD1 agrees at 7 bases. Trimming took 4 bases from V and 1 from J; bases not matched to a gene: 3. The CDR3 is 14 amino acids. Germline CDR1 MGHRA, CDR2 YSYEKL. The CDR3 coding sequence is TGCGCCAGCAGCCTGGGACAGACGAACACTGAAGCTTTCTTT. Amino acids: CASSLGQTNTEAFF.

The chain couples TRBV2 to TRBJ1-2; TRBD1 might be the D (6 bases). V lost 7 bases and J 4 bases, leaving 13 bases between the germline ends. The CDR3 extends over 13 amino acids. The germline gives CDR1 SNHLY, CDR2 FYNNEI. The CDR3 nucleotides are TGTGCCAGCAAGGGGGGAGGGGTCTATGGCTACACCTTC. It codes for CASKGGGVYGYTF.

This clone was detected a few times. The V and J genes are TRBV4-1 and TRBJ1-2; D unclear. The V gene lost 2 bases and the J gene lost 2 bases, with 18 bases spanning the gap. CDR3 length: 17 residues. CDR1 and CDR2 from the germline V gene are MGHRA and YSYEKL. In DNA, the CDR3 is TGCGCCAGCAGCCAACCCCGAGAGACACGGAAAAACTATGGCTACACCTTC. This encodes CASSQPRETRKNYGYTF.

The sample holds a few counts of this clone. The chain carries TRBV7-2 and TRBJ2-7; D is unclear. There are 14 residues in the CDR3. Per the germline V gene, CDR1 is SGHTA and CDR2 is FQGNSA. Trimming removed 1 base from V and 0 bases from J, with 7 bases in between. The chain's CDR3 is CASSLDASSYEQYF. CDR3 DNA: TGTGCCAGCAGCTTAGACGCCAGCTCCTACGAGCAGTACTTC. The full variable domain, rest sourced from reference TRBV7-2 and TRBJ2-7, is GAGVSQSPSNKVTEKGKDVELRCDPISGHTALYWYRQSLGQGLEFLIYFQGNSAPDKSGLPSDRFSAERTGGSVSTLTIQRTQQEDSAVYLCASSLDASSYEQYFGPGTRLTVT.

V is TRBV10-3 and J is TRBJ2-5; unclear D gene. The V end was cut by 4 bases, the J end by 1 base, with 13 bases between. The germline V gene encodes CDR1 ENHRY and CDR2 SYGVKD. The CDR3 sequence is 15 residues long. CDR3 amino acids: CAISGLASTQETQYF. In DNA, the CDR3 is TGTGCCATCAGTGGACTGGCATCTACCCAAGAGACCCAGTACTTC.

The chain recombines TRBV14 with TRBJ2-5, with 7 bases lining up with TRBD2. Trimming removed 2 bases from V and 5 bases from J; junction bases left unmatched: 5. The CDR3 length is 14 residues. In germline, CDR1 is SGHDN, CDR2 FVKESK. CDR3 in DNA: TGTGCCAGCAGCCAAAAGGGACTACAGGAGACCCAGTACTTC. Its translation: CASSQKGLQETQYF.

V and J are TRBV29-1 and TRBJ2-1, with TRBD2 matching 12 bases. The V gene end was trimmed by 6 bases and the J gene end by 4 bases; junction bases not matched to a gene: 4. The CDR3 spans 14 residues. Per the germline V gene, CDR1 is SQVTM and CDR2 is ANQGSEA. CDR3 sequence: CSVLAGGLYNEQFF. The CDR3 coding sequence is TGCAGCGTCCTAGCGGGAGGGCTTTACAATGAGCAGTTCTTC.

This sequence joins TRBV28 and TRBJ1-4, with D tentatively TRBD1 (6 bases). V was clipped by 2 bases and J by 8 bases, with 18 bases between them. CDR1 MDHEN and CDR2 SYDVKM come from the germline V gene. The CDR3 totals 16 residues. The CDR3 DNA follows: TGTGCCAGCAGTTTAGGGGGGGCGTCAGGGCACGAAAAACTGTTTTTT. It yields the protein CASSLGGASGHEKLFF.

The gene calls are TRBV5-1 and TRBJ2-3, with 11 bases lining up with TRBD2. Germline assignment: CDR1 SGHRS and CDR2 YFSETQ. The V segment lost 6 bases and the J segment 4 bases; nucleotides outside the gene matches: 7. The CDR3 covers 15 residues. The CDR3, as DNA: TGCGCCAGCAAGCGGACTAGCGGGCTTCCAGATACGCAGTATTTT. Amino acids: CASKRTSGLPDTQYF.

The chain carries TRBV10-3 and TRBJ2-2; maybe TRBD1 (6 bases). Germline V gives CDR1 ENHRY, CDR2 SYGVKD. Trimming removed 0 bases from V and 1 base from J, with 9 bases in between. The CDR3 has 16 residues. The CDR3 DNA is TGTGCCATCAGTGAGTCGACGACAGGGAACACCGGGGAGCTGTTTTTT. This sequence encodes CAISESTTGNTGELFF.

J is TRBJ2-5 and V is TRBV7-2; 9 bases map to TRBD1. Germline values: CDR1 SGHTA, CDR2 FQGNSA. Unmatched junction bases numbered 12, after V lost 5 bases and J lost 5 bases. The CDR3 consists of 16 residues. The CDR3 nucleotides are TGTGCCAGCAGCGTCGGCCGGGACAGGGCGGCGGAGACCCAGTACTTC. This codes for CASSVGRDRAAETQYF.

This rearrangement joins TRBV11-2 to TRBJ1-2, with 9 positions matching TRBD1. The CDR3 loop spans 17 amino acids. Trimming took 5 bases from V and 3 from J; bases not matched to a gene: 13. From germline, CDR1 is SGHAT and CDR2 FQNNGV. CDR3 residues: CASSLRITGGLDYGYTF. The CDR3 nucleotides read TGTGCCAGCAGCCTACGAATTACAGGGGGCTTGGACTATGGCTACACCTTC.

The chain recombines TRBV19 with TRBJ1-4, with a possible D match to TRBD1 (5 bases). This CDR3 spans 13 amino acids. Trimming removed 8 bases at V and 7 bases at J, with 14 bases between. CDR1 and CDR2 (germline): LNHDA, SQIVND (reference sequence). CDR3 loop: CASSRGWSEKLFF. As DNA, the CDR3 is TGTGCCAGTTCCCGGGGGTGGAGTGAAAAACTGTTTTTT.

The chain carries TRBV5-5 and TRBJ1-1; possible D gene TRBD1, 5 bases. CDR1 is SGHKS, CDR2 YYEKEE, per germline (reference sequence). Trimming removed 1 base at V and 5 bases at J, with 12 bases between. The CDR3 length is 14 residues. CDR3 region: CASSLFSGVTEAFF. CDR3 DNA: TGTGCCAGCAGCTTGTTTTCGGGGGTTACTGAAGCTTTCTTT. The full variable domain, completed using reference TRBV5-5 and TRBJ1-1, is DAGVTQSPTHLIKTRGQQVTLRCSPISGHKSVSWYQQVLGQGPQFIFQYYEKEERGRGNFPDRFSARQFPNYSSELNVNALLLGDSALYLCASSLFSGVTEAFFGQGTRLTVV.

CDR3 DNA: TGTGCCAGCAGCTTATTTGGCGGGAGGCGGGACACCGGGGAGCTGTTTTTT. This codes for CASSLFGGRRDTGELFF. The V and J genes are TRBV7-9 and TRBJ2-2; TRBD2 agrees at 8 bases. Germline-derived CDR1 and CDR2 are SEHNR and FQNEAQ (reference sequence). The CDR3 extends over 17 amino acids. The junction had 8 bases not matched to a gene; V was cut back by 2 bases and J by 3 bases.

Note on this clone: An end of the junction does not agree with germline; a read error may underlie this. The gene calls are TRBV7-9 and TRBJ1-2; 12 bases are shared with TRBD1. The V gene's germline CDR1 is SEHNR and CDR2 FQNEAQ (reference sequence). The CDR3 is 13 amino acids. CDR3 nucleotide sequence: TGTTCCAGCAGCTGGGACAGGGGGCAGGGCTACACCTTC. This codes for CSSSWDRGQGYTF.

The CDR3 spells CAWSVSQGTDTQYF. The CDR3 nucleotides are TGTGCCTGGAGTGTTAGTCAGGGGACAGATACGCAGTATTTT. The chain combines TRBV30 with TRBJ2-3, with TRBD1 as a possible D gene (6 bases). Trimming pared 0 bases from V and 3 bases from J, leaving 10 bases between. CDR3 size: 14 residues. CDR1 is GTSNPN and CDR2 is SVGIG in the germline V gene (reference sequence).

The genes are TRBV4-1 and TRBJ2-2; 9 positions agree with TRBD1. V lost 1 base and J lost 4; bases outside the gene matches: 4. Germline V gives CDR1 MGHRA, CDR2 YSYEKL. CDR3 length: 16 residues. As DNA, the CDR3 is TGCGCCAGCAGCCAAGCCGGGACAGGGACCACCGGGGAGCTGTTTTTT. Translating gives CASSQAGTGTTGELFF.

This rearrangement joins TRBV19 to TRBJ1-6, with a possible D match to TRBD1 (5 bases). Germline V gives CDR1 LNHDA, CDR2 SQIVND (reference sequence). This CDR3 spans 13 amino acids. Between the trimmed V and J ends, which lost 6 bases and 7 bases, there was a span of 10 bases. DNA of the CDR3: TGTGCCAGTAGCGGGGGGGGGAATTCACCCCTCCACTTT. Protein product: CASSGGGNSPLHF.

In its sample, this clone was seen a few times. CDR3 residues: CASSVAGGISYNEQFF. Written as DNA, the CDR3 is TGTGCCAGCAGCGTAGCGGGCGGGATCTCCTACAATGAGCAGTTCTTC. This chain links TRBV9 with TRBJ2-1; weak D call: TRBD2 (6 bases). The V gene lost 0 bases and the J gene lost 0 bases, with 10 bases spanning the gap. CDR3 size: 16 residues. Germline V gene data show CDR1 as SGDLS and CDR2 as YYNGEE.

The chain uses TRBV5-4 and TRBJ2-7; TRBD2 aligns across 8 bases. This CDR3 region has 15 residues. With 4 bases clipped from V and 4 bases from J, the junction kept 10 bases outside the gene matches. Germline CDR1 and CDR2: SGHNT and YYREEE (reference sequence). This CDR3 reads CASSLVGGGTYEQYF. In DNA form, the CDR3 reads TGTGCCAGCAGCCTAGTCGGGGGGGGGACATACGAGCAGTACTTC.

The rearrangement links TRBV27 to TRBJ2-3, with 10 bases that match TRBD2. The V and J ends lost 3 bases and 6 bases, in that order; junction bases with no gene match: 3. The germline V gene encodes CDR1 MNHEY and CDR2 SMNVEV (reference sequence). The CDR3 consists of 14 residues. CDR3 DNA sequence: TGTGCCAGCAGTTTTCTAGCGGGAGCTGATACGCAGTATTTT. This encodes CASSFLAGADTQYF.

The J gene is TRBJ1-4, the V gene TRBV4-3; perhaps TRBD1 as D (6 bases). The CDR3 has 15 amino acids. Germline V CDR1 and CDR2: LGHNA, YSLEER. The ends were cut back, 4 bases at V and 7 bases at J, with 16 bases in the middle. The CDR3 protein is CASSLGGGGGEKLFF. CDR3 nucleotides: TGCGCCAGCAGCCTCGGGGGGGGCGGGGGTGAAAAACTGTTTTTT.

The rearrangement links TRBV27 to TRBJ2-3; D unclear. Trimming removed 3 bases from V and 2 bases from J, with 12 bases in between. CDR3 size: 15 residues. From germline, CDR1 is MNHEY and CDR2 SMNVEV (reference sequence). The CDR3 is CASSFNSLFTDTQYF. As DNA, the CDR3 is TGTGCCAGCAGTTTTAATAGCCTCTTCACAGATACGCAGTATTTT.

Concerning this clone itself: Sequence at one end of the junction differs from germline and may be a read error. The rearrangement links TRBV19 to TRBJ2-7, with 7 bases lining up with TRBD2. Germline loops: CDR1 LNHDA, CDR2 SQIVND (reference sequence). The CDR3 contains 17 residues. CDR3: CASSMWGGLRTSNEQYF. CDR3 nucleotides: TGTGCCAGTAGTATGTGGGGGGGACTGCGGACCTCCAACGAGCAGTACTTC.

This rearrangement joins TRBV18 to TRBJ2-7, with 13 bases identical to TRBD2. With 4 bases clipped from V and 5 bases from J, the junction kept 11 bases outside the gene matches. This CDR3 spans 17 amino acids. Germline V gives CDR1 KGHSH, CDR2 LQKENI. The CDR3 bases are TGTGCCAGCTCACAACGGACTAGCGGGAGTCCCCTCCACGAGCAGTACTTC. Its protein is CASSQRTSGSPLHEQYF.

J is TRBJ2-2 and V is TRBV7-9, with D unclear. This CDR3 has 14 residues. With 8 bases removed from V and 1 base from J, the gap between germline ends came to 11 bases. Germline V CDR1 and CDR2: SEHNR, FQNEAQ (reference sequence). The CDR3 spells CASGMPGNTGELFF. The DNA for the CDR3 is TGTGCCAGCGGTATGCCAGGGAACACCGGGGAGCTGTTTTTT.